This TCR beta chain was sequenced in a study of cytomegalovirus exposure and HLA in healthy donors. General observations from the study: Researchers reported in a later analysis that a missense DCLRE1C variant was tied to TCR beta V- and J-gene trimming. Despite most TCR sequences being rare, some public TCRs occurred in many donors.

PCR amplification relied on 60 Vbeta primers (plus 13 Jbeta primers). Here immunoSEQ multiplex PCR was the method, and the copy in TCRdb shows in-frame clones only, minus some. The sample comprises 100,000 to 150,000 clones, approximately 10% of which are singletons, and 6% to 7.5% rests with the top ten. This clone was recorded a few times. Its antigen is still unknown. Trimming took 0 bases from V and 0 from J, leaving 8 bases between them. CDR3 size: 15 residues. CDR1 and CDR2 from the germline V gene are SGHVS and FNYEAQ. The donors gave bone marrow, and they were healthy. In nominal health when sampled, donors likely had unrecorded immune exposures nonetheless.

The gene calls are TRBV7-6 and TRBJ2-5; no firm D call. This sequence was found in a woman aged 35 to 49 in good health and CMV-seropositive. The specimen sequenced was PBMCs. The CDR3 DNA reads TGTGCCAGCAGCTTAGCGCTAGGTAACCAAGAGACCCAGTACTTC. This gives the protein CASSLALGNQETQYF.